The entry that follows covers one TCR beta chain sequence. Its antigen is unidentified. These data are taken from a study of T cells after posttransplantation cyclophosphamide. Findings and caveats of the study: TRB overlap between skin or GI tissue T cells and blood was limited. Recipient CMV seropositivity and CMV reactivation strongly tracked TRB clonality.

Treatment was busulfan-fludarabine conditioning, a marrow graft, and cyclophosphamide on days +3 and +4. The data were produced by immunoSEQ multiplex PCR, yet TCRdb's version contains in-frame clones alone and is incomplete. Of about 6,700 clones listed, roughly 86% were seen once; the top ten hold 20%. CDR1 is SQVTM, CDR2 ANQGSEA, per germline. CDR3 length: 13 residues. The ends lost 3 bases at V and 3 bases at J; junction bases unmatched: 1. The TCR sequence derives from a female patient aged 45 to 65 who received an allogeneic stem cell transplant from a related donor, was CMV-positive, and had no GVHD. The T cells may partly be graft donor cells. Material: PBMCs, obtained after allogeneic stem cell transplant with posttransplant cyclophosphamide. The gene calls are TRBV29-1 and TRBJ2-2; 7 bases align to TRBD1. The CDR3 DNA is TGCAGCGTTGACAGGGGGTACACCGGGGAGCTGTTTTTT. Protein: CSVDRGYTGELFF.